The 13 T cell receptor beta chains given below trace back to one sample, sequenced in a study of a mutant IDH1 vaccine in newly diagnosed glioma. Libraries were prepared by immunoSEQ multiplex PCR; TCRdb keeps only in-frame clonotypes and omits some of them. The table has about 51,000 clones, about 74% seen once. Time point specified: baseline, week 1 (first vaccination visit). Treatment indicated: pre-vaccination baseline after standard-of-care therapy. The sequences come from PBMCs, collected from a glioma patient treated with radiotherapy, temozolomide or both. The receptors here all came from a woman between 35 and 50 years old with glioma.

The sample holds a few counts of this clone. This chain uses TRBV19 with TRBJ1-3; D may be TRBD1 (5 bases). This CDR3 is 17 amino acids long. V shed 3 bases and J shed 5 bases, with 20 bases lying between them. CDR1 is LNHDA and CDR2 is SQIVND in the germline V gene (reference sequence). The CDR3 nucleotides read TGTGCCAGTAGTATCAGTTTACTGGGACGGACCAGAAACACCATATATTTT. As protein: CASSISLLGRTRNTIYF.

The V call is TRBV10-1, the J call TRBJ2-5; 7 nucleotides agree with TRBD1. Trimming cost V 0 bases and J 5 bases; bases outside gene matches: 9. This CDR3 is built from 16 residues. The germline V gene has CDR1 WNHNN and CDR2 SYGVQD (reference sequence). The CDR3 loop is CASSESQMGTEETQYF. In DNA, the CDR3 is TGCGCCAGCAGTGAGTCGCAAATGGGGACAGAGGAGACCCAGTACTTC.

The V call is TRBV2, the J call TRBJ2-2; 12 bases agree with TRBD2. The V and J ends lost 6 bases and 6 bases, in that order; junction bases with no gene match: 8. From germline, CDR1 is SNHLY and CDR2 FYNNEI. The CDR3 totals 16 residues. The CDR3 DNA reads as TGTGCCAGCAGCTTTACTAGCGGGGGGTTCGCCGGGGAGCTGTTTTTT. Translation: CASSFTSGGFAGELFF.

The chain employs TRBV6-1 and TRBJ2-3; TRBD2 agrees at 10 bases. CDR3 length equals 15 residues. The V gene's germline CDR1 is MNHNS and CDR2 SASEGT. J was trimmed by 6 bases and V by 3 bases; bases with no gene match: 6. CDR3 protein: CASSESSGGPDTQYF. The CDR3 DNA reads as TGTGCCAGCAGTGAGTCTAGCGGGGGACCTGATACGCAGTATTTT.

The V call is TRBV6-1, the J call TRBJ1-6; no firm D call. V lost 2 bases and J lost 6, with 8 bases in between. The CDR3 runs 14 residues. The germline CDR1 and CDR2 sequences are MNHNS and SASEGT. CDR3 in amino acids: CASSEPLANSPLHF. The CDR3, as DNA: TGTGCCAGCAGTGAACCCCTAGCTAATTCACCCCTCCACTTT.

This CDR3 is CASSLGGGRGTDTQYF. DNA of the CDR3: TGTGCCAGCAGTCTAGGGGGCGGCCGGGGCACAGATACGCAGTATTTT. The chain uses TRBV25-1 and TRBJ2-3; TRBD1 agrees at 7 bases. After removal of 5 bases from V and 1 base from J, the junction contained 9 bases not matched to a gene. This CDR3 is 16 amino acids long. Per the germline V gene, CDR1 is MGHDK and CDR2 is SYGVNS.

The V call is TRBV7-2, the J call TRBJ1-1; D is uncertain. Germline CDR1 and CDR2: SGHTA and FQGNSA. Trimming shortened V by 4 bases and J by 0 bases, and 6 bases separated the two germline ends. The CDR3 has 13 residues. CDR3 in amino acids: CASSSRLNTEAFF. CDR3 DNA: TGTGCCAGCAGCTCTCGGTTGAACACTGAAGCTTTCTTT.

The V and J genes are TRBV5-1 and TRBJ2-5; D is unclear. The length of the CDR3 is 12 residues. The V end was cut by 0 bases, the J end by 4 bases, with 4 bases between. Germline V gene sequence: CDR1 SGHRS, CDR2 YFSETQ. The CDR3 reads CASSLAGETQYF. The CDR3 DNA is TGCGCCAGCAGCTTGGCCGGAGAGACCCAGTACTTC.

This chain links TRBV29-1 with TRBJ1-1; the D is unclear. The V end was cut by 8 bases, the J end by 0 bases, with 10 bases between. The V gene's germline CDR1 is SQVTM and CDR2 ANQGSEA. The length of the CDR3 is 12 residues. CDR3: CSFRTLNTEAFF. For the CDR3, the DNA is TGCAGCTTCCGAACTCTGAACACTGAAGCTTTCTTT.

This chain joins TRBV9 and TRBJ2-4, with a weak D call TRBD2 (7 bases). The CDR3 covers 14 residues. CDR1 is SGDLS, CDR2 YYNGEE, per germline. The V and J ends lost 4 bases and 8 bases respectively, with 16 bases between them. The CDR3 DNA reads TGTGCCAGCAGCCGCGGGGGCGGGTTGGACATTCAGTACTTC. Amino acids: CASSRGGGLDIQYF.

The V gene is TRBV6-5, the J gene TRBJ1-1, with D perhaps TRBD1 (5 bases). This CDR3 is 16 amino acids long. V was shortened by 0 bases and J by 1 base, with 12 bases between the two germline ends. The germline V gene encodes CDR1 MNHEY and CDR2 SVGAGI. CDR3: CASSYSIWGANTEAFF. In DNA form, the CDR3 reads TGTGCCAGCAGTTACTCGATTTGGGGCGCGAACACTGAAGCTTTCTTT.

This chain connects TRBV6-1 to TRBJ1-1; no reliable D call. The CDR3 is 13 amino acids. Germline V CDR1 and CDR2: MNHNS, SASEGT. V lost 2 bases and J 7 bases, leaving 11 bases between the germline ends. In nucleotides, the CDR3 is TGTGCCAGCAGTGAAAATGGCGTATTTGAAGCTTTCTTT. It specifies CASSENGVFEAFF.

This clone occurred a few times. V gene TRBV27 combines with J gene TRBJ1-5; D ambiguous. The germline V gene has CDR1 MNHEY and CDR2 SMNVEV (reference sequence). The V gene lost 3 bases and the J gene lost 2 bases, with 8 bases spanning the gap. This CDR3 has 14 residues. The CDR3 region is CASSLAQRNQPQHF. In nucleotides, the CDR3 is TGTGCCAGCAGTTTGGCACAGCGCAATCAGCCCCAGCATTTT.